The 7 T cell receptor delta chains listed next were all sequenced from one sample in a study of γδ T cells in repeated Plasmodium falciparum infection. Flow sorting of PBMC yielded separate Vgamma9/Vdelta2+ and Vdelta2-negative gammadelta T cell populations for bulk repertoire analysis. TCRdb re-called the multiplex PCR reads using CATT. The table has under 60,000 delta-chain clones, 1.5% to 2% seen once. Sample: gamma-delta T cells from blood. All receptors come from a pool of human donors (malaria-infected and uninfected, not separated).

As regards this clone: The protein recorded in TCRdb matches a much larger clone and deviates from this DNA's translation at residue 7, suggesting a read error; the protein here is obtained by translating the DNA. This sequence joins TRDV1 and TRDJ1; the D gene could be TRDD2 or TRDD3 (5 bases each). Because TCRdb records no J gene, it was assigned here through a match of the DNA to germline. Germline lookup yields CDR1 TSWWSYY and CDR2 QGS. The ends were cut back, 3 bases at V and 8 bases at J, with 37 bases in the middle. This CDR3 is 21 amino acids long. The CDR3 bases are TGTGCTCTTGGGGAGCTTAGAACACCCCTCCTAGCCCCTCCTGGGCGCCTAAAACTCATCTTT. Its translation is CALGELRTPLLAPPGRLKLIF.

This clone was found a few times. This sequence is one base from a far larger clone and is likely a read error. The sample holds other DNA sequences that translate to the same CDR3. CDR3 DNA: TGTGCTCTTGGGGAATTCGATTCCTATATATGGATGGCTTCCTGGGGGATCGGGGGTTATACCGATAAACTCATCTTT. Protein: CALGEFDSYIWMASWGIGGYTDKLIF. The chain couples TRDV1 to TRDJ1; TRDD3 agrees at 9 bases. Germline V gene data show CDR1 as TSWWSYY and CDR2 as QGS. V gave up 2 bases and J gave up 2 bases; unmatched junction bases: 36. The CDR3 spans 26 residues.

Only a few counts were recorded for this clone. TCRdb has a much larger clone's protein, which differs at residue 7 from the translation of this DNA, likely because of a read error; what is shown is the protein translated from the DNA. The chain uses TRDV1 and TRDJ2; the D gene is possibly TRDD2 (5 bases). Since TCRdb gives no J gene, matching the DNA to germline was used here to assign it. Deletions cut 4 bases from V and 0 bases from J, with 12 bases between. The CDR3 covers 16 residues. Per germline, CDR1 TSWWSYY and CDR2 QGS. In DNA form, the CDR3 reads TGTGCTCTTGGGGGCCCTTCTTGGGCTTTGACAGCACAACTCTTCTTT. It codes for CALGGPSWALTAQLFF.

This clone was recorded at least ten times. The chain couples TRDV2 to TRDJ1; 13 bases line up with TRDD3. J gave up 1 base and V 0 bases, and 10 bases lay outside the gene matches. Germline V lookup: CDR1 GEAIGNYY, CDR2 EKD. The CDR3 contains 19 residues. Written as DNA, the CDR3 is TGTGCCTGTGACACCTACTGGGGGATACGATCCAATGGCACCGATAAACTCATCTTT. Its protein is CACDTYWGIRSNGTDKLIF.

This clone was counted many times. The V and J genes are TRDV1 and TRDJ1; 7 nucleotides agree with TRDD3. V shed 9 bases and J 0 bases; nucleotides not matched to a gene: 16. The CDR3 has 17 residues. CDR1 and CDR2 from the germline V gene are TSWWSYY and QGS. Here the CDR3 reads CALRDRAGGLYTDKLIF. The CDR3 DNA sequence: TGTGCTCTGAGGGATAGGGCTGGGGGCCTGTACACCGATAAACTCATCTTT.

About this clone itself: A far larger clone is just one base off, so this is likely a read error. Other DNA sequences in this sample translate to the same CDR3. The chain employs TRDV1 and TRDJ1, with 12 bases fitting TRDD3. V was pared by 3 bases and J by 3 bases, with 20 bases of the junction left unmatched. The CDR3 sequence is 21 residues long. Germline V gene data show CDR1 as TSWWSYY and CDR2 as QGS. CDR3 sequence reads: CALGDNPTWVGWGIRSDKLIF. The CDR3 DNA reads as TGTGCTCTTGGGGATAATCCTACCTGGGTTGGCTGGGGGATACGCTCCGATAAACTCATCTTT.

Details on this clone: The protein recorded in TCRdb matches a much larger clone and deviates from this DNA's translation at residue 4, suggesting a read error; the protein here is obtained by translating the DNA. The CDR3 sequence is CALRERSRATGMYTDKLIF. Written as DNA, the CDR3 is TGTGCTCTCAGGGAAAGGAGTAGAGCTACTGGGATGTACACCGATAAACTCATCTTT. The V and J genes are TRDV1 and TRDJ1, with D maybe TRDD3 (6 bases). TCRdb carries no J gene annotation; the J gene was assigned here by matching the DNA with germline. The germline CDR1 and CDR2 sequences are TSWWSYY and QGS. V lost 9 bases to trimming and J lost 0 bases, with 29 bases between them. The CDR3 has 19 amino acids.